This T cell receptor beta chain was recorded in a study of blood T cell repertoires in COVID-19. Study as a whole: Specimens from acute and convalescent COVID-19 originated in the United States, Italy and Spain.

Germline V gene data show CDR1 as WNHNN and CDR2 as SYGVQD (reference sequence). The V and J ends lost 2 bases and 10 bases respectively, with 14 bases between them. This CDR3 region has 14 residues. This clone came up a few times. Original processing methods: Counts of nucleated cells, estimated from reference gene primer amplification, were obtained. Clones were sequenced by immunoSEQ multiplex PCR, and TCRdb holds only the in-frame ones, with some missing. The V and J calls and clone size were taken over from that table, and D and trimming were inferred from the DNA. This sample has about 480,000 clones, with roughly nine tenths found just once.

This receptor was taken from a woman in her forties or fifties with COVID-19, enrolled during active disease. The chain recombines TRBV10-1 with TRBJ1-4; perhaps TRBD1 as D (5 bases). Sample: peripheral blood. The CDR3 spells CASSEGGVRGKLFF. CDR3 nucleotide sequence: TGCGCCAGCAGTGAGGGCGGCGTAAGGGGAAAACTGTTTTTT.